The sequence of this TCR beta chain was determined in a study of T cells in Graves' hyperthyroidism and ophthalmopathy. Study observations and caveats: Separation of ophthalmopathy from stable hyperthyroidism was achieved by a 13 V-J model.

This clonotype came up a few times. The antigen is unknown. Stable disease denoted Graves' hyperthyroidism without ophthalmopathy progression within 18 months. The investigators amplified TCR beta CDR3 regions from RNA transcripts. The HTBI primer set was used in a first-round RT-PCR of the TCR CDR3. Each CDR3 protein is one row after TCRdb ran MiXCR on the multiplex PCR reads. The data show approximately 400,000 distinct CDR3 sequences, around 25% seen once. Sequencing was performed on blood. The receptor was derived from a man between 50 and 59 years old with Graves' hyperthyroidism.

For the CDR3, the DNA is TGTGCCACCAGTGATCCTGGACAGGGAAGAGGGAACGAGCAGTACTTC. Translation: CATSDPGQGRGNEQYF. The chain carries TRBV24-1 and TRBJ2-7; 8 bases line up with TRBD1. Germline V gene lookup returns CDR1 KGHDR and CDR2 SFDVKD. Trimming at V came to 3 bases and at J to 5 bases, leaving 11 bases not matched to a gene. The CDR3 consists of 16 residues.